A single sample gave rise to the 27 T cell receptor beta chains below, sequenced in a study of radiation and T cells in renal cell carcinoma. Sequencing used immunoSEQ multiplex PCR; TCRdb keeps in-frame clones, though not all of them. The sample yields 100,000 to 150,000 clones, 70% to 90% seen once. Time point given: blood 2 weeks post-SBRT. The treatment is: 15 Gy SBRT to primary tumor, nephrectomy 4 weeks later. The input for sequencing was blood, taken from a patient whose treatment included radiotherapy and nephrectomy. Receptor source: a woman in her seventies with renal cell carcinoma.

This chain connects TRBV6-5 to TRBJ2-7; D might be TRBD1 or TRBD2, each matching 5 bases. Deletions cut 7 bases from V and 4 bases from J, with 17 bases between. Germline CDR1 and CDR2: MNHEY and SVGAGI. The CDR3 sequence is 14 residues long. Here the CDR3 DNA reads TGTGCCAGCAATGCCGGGACGGGTTCATACGAGCAGTACTTC. It specifies CASNAGTGSYEQYF.

A word on this clone: In the same sample, other DNA sequences code for this CDR3. The genes are TRBV11-3 and TRBJ2-2; tentative D call: TRBD1 (6 bases). The CDR3 spans 13 residues. Germline CDR1 and CDR2: SGHNT and YENEEA. Deletions cut 4 bases from V and 5 bases from J, with 8 bases between. CDR3 loop: CASSSGQTGELFF. Written as DNA, the CDR3 is TGTGCCAGCAGCTCGGGACAAACCGGGGAGCTGTTTTTT.

V is TRBV6-5 and J is TRBJ1-1, with 12 bases fitting TRBD1. Unmatched junction bases numbered 6, after V lost 5 bases and J lost 5 bases. Germline loops: CDR1 MNHEY, CDR2 SVGAGI. The CDR3 consists of 15 residues. DNA of the CDR3: TGTGCCAGCAGTGTACCGGGACAGGGGGCGACTGAAGCTTTCTTT. Its protein product is CASSVPGQGATEAFF.

This clone was seen just once. The V gene is TRBV11-3, the J gene TRBJ2-5; 9 bases are a match to TRBD2. V dropped 3 bases and J dropped 5; count of bases not matched to a gene: 4. The CDR3 totals 14 residues. Germline V gene sequence: CDR1 SGHNT, CDR2 YENEEA. This chain's CDR3 is CASSFGTSPETQYF. The DNA for the CDR3 is TGTGCCAGCAGCTTTGGGACTAGCCCGGAGACCCAGTACTTC.

V gene TRBV2 combines with J gene TRBJ2-4, with a tentative D call TRBD2 (7 bases). Germline CDR1 and CDR2: SNHLY and FYNNEI. The CDR3 totals 14 residues. Trimming left V 7 bases short and J 3 bases short, with 13 bases between. For the CDR3, the DNA is TGTGCCAGCACCGGGGGGCGTTACAAAAACATTCAGTACTTC. Protein: CASTGGRYKNIQYF.

This clone has more than one count but fewer than ten. The chain links TRBV19 to TRBJ1-1; 7 nucleotides match TRBD1. CDR1 is LNHDA and CDR2 is SQIVND in the germline V gene (reference sequence). V was pared by 3 bases and J by 10 bases, with 5 bases of the junction left unmatched. The CDR3 spans 12 residues. The CDR3 sequence is CASSIEGALAFF. CDR3 coding DNA: TGTGCCAGTAGTATTGAGGGGGCGCTAGCTTTCTTT.

The V call is TRBV6-1, the J call TRBJ1-2; 8 bases match TRBD1. CDR3 length: 14 residues. In germline, CDR1 is MNHNS, CDR2 SASEGT. Trimming removed 7 bases from V and 7 bases from J; junction bases left unmatched: 11. The CDR3, as DNA: TGTGCCAGCACCCTGACAGGGACAGGAGGTGGCTACACCTTC. As protein: CASTLTGTGGGYTF.

The chain joins TRBV7-3 to TRBJ1-2, with TRBD1 as a possible D gene (5 bases). Germline V gene data show CDR1 as SGHTA and CDR2 as FQGTGA. The CDR3 extends over 14 amino acids. The germline V and J ends were trimmed by 2 bases and 5 bases, with 12 bases remaining between them. The CDR3 spells CASSLDLEGYGYTF. The DNA of the CDR3 is TGTGCCAGCAGCTTAGATCTAGAGGGGTATGGCTACACCTTC.

The rearrangement links TRBV30 to TRBJ2-7; TRBD1 agrees at 10 bases. V shed 2 bases and J 6 bases; nucleotides not matched to a gene: 7. Germline lookup yields CDR1 GTSNPN and CDR2 SVGIG (reference sequence). The CDR3 is made up of 14 amino acids. This CDR3 reads CAWSPPGQGIEQYF. CDR3 in DNA: TGTGCCTGGAGTCCTCCGGGACAGGGGATCGAGCAGTACTTC.

The rearrangement links TRBV9 to TRBJ2-3; 14 bases map to TRBD2. The length of the CDR3 is 16 residues. Trimming cost V 4 bases and J 5 bases; bases outside gene matches: 6. Germline CDR1 SGDLS, CDR2 YYNGEE. The CDR3 reads CASSPRLAGGQDTQYF. The CDR3 DNA follows: TGTGCCAGCAGCCCCCGACTAGCGGGGGGGCAAGATACGCAGTATTTT.

This clone was counted once. The genes are TRBV7-2 and TRBJ1-2, with 10 positions matching TRBD1. Per the germline V gene, CDR1 is SGHTA and CDR2 is FQGNSA. V was clipped by 4 bases and J by 4 bases; unmatched bases: 6. The CDR3 loop spans 15 amino acids. CDR3 DNA sequence: TGTGCCAGCAGCTCCCGACAGGGGGCATTCTATGGCTACACCTTC. Translating it yields CASSSRQGAFYGYTF.

V gene TRBV7-2 combines with J gene TRBJ2-3, with 10 positions matching TRBD2. With V trimmed by 5 bases and J by 1 base, 15 bases remained unmatched. The CDR3 consists of 19 residues. CDR1 and CDR2 (germline): SGHTA, FQGNSA. As DNA, the CDR3 is TGTGCCAGCAGCCACTCTCCCCGGGCTAGCGGGGGACGCACAGATACGCAGTATTTT. This codes for CASSHSPRASGGRTDTQYF.

J is TRBJ2-3 and V is TRBV28; 7 bases agree with TRBD1. J lost 4 bases, V lost 8 bases, and 12 bases had no gene match. Germline V gene data show CDR1 as MDHEN and CDR2 as SYDVKM. This CDR3 comprises 15 residues. The CDR3 loop is CASPPTNRGPDTQYF. The CDR3 DNA follows: TGTGCCAGCCCTCCGACGAACAGGGGCCCAGATACGCAGTATTTT.

The chain has TRBV14 and TRBJ2-7; no definite D call. V was cut by 0 bases and J by 0 bases, with 6 bases left in between. CDR1 is SGHDN, CDR2 FVKESK, per germline. The CDR3 consists of 14 residues. The CDR3 loop is CASSQDINSYEQYF. The CDR3 DNA is TGTGCCAGCAGCCAAGATATCAACTCCTACGAGCAGTACTTC.

This clone was recorded only once. This chain connects TRBV7-2 to TRBJ1-1; D gene unclear. This CDR3 is built from 15 residues. The V end was cut by 6 bases, the J end by 1 base, with 15 bases between. Germline V gene lookup returns CDR1 SGHTA and CDR2 FQGNSA. The CDR3 region is CASRPQSQQNTEAFF. In DNA, the CDR3 is TGTGCCAGCAGACCCCAAAGCCAGCAGAACACTGAAGCTTTCTTT.

This clone was seen a few times. The genes are TRBV6-1 and TRBJ1-5, with D tentatively TRBD1 (5 bases). V was cut by 3 bases and J by 9 bases, with 12 bases left in between. The CDR3 is made up of 13 amino acids. Germline CDR1 is MNHNS and CDR2 is SASEGT. CDR3 nucleotide sequence: TGTGCCAGCAGTGAGTCAGGGTATTGGCCCCAGCATTTT. It translates to CASSESGYWPQHF.

This clone was observed a handful of times. The rearrangement links TRBV30 to TRBJ1-5, with D unclear. The CDR3 has 14 amino acids. Germline V gene data show CDR1 as GTSNPN and CDR2 as SVGIG (reference sequence). Trimming left V 2 bases short and J 11 bases short, with 19 bases between. The CDR3 protein is CAWSQTRGSGAQHF. In DNA form, the CDR3 reads TGTGCCTGGAGTCAGACCCGGGGTAGCGGAGCCCAGCATTTT.

This clone has a handful of counts. The chain links TRBV19 to TRBJ1-2; no definite D call. The CDR3 sequence is 13 residues long. Germline V gene sequence: CDR1 LNHDA, CDR2 SQIVND (reference sequence). V lost 7 bases, J lost 8 bases, and 17 bases lay in between. CDR3 DNA: TGTGCCAGTAAGGAGACGCAGTTTCGGGGCTACACCTTC. Protein sequence: CASKETQFRGYTF.

The J gene is TRBJ2-2, the V gene TRBV7-9, with unresolved D. With 0 bases removed from V and 7 bases from J, the gap between germline ends came to 6 bases. Germline CDR1 SEHNR, CDR2 FQNEAQ (reference sequence). This CDR3 is built from 13 residues. In nucleotides, the CDR3 is TGTGCCAGCAGCTTAGCGGTTAGCGGGGAGCTGTTTTTT. Its translation is CASSLAVSGELFF.

Only a few counts were recorded for this clone. The genes are TRBV27 and TRBJ2-1; D may be TRBD2 (5 bases). The CDR3 spans 16 residues. Trimming cost V 7 bases and J 2 bases, with 18 bases left between them. Germline CDR1 is MNHEY and CDR2 is SMNVEV (reference sequence). This chain's CDR3 is CASTSIRLAAYNEQFF. The CDR3 bases are TGTGCCAGCACCTCTATAAGGCTAGCTGCCTACAATGAGCAGTTCTTC.

V usage is TRBV6-1 and J usage is TRBJ2-3, with D perhaps TRBD1 (6 bases). Looked up from germline, CDR1 is MNHNS and CDR2 is SASEGT. There are 17 residues in the CDR3. V was pared by 4 bases and J by 0 bases, with 17 bases between. Here the CDR3 reads CASSAMTGHTSTDTQYF. Here the CDR3 DNA reads TGTGCCAGCAGTGCCATGACAGGTCACACTAGCACAGATACGCAGTATTTT.

The chain links TRBV4-2 to TRBJ1-2; 7 bases map to TRBD1. J gave up 7 bases and V 3 bases, and 5 bases lay outside the gene matches. The CDR3 sequence is 13 residues long. Germline V gene lookup returns CDR1 LGHNA and CDR2 YNFKEQ. The CDR3 protein is CASSQPTGAGYTF. CDR3 in DNA: TGTGCCAGCAGCCAGCCCACAGGGGCTGGCTACACCTTC.

This clone has just one count. J is TRBJ2-1 and V is TRBV30, with D perhaps matching TRBD2 (6 bases). CDR3 length: 12 amino acids. Germline-derived CDR1 and CDR2 are GTSNPN and SVGIG (reference sequence). Trimming took off 2 bases at V and 5 bases at J, with 7 bases between the two ends. CDR3 nucleotide sequence: TGTGCCTGGAGTCAGCGGGACAATGAGCAGTTCTTC. Translated, it gives CAWSQRDNEQFF.

The chain joins TRBV30 to TRBJ1-5, with D maybe TRBD1 (5 bases). Germline V gene data show CDR1 as GTSNPN and CDR2 as SVGIG (reference sequence). The CDR3 consists of 16 residues. Trimming pared 2 bases from V and 3 bases from J, leaving 17 bases between. The CDR3 spells CAWSMRGRGNNQPQHF. CDR3 bases: TGTGCCTGGAGTATGCGGGGTAGGGGAAACAATCAGCCCCAGCATTTT.

Comments on this clone: A read error is likely, as this CDR3 ends without the conserved phenylalanine or tryptophan. It is unclear where the CDR3 begins or ends on the DNA, so no DNA is shown, and the CDR3 is as TCRdb lists it. This rearrangement joins TRBV4-2 to TRBJ2-3; the table's D call TRBD2 went unverified against the DNA. The CDR3 adds up to 15 amino acids, both ends counted. CDR1 is LGHNA, CDR2 YNFKEQ, per germline. CDR3 in amino acids: CASSQEVGGIGGVSS.

This CDR3 reads CASSDGGLKSYGYTF. The CDR3 bases are TGTGCCAGCAGCGACGGGGGACTAAAGAGCTATGGCTACACCTTC. The rearrangement links TRBV9 to TRBJ1-2; tentatively, D is TRBD1 (5 bases). The CDR3 spans 15 residues. Per germline, CDR1 SGDLS and CDR2 YYNGEE. Trimming removed 3 bases at V and 4 bases at J, with 16 bases between. The entire variable domain, with the rest obtained from reference TRBV9 and TRBJ1-2, is as follows: DSGVTQTPKHLITATGQRVTLRCSPRSGDLSVYWYQQSLDQGLQFLIQYYNGEERAKGNILERFSAQQFPDLHSELNLSSLELGDSALYFCASSDGGLKSYGYTFGSGTRLTVV.

Written as DNA, the CDR3 is TGTGCCAGCTTGCCGGCGGGGCAGAACACAGATACGCAGTATTTT. This gives the protein CASLPAGQNTDTQYF. The V and J genes are TRBV7-8 and TRBJ2-3, with D perhaps TRBD2 (6 bases). Trimming stripped 8 bases from V and 2 bases from J, with 17 bases between. The CDR3 sequence is 15 residues long. CDR1 and CDR2 (germline): SGHVS, FQNEAQ.